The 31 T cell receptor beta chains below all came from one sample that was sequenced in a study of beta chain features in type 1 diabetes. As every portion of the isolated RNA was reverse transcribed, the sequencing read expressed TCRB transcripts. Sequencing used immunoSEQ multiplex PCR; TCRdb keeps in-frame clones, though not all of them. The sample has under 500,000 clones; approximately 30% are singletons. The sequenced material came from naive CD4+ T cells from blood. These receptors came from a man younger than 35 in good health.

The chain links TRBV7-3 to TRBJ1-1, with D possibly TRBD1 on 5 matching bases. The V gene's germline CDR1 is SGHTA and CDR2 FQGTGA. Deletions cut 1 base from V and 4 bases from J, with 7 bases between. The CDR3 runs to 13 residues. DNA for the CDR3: TGTGCCAGCAGCTTAAGCCAGGGCACTGAAGCTTTCTTT. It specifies CASSLSQGTEAFF.

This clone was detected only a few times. Here the CDR3 reads CSVKAWAEQFF. Here the CDR3 DNA reads TGCAGTGTTAAAGCCTGGGCTGAGCAGTTCTTC. The rearrangement joins TRBV20-1 to TRBJ2-1; the D is unclear. V was clipped by 7 bases and J by 9 bases, with 13 bases between them. Germline CDR1 is DFQATT and CDR2 is SNEGSKA (reference sequence). The CDR3 has 11 residues.

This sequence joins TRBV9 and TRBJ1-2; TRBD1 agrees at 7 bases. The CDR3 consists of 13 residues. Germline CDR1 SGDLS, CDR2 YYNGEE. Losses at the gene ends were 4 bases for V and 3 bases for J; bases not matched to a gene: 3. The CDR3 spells CASSPDRDYGYTF. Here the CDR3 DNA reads TGTGCCAGCAGCCCTGACAGGGACTATGGCTACACCTTC.

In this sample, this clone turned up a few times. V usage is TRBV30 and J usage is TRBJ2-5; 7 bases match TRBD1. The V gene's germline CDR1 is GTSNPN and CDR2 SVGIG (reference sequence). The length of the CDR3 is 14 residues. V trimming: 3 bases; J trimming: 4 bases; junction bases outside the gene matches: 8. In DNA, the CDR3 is TGTGCCTGGAGACAGGGGCAAAATGGAGAGACCCAGTACTTC. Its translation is CAWRQGQNGETQYF.

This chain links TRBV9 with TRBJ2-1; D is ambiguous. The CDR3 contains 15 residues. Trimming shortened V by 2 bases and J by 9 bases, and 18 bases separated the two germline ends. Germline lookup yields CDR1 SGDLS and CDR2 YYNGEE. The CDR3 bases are TGTGCCAGCAGCGTCGGTGGGCGTGGGATCAGTGAGCAGTTCTTC. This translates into CASSVGGRGISEQFF.

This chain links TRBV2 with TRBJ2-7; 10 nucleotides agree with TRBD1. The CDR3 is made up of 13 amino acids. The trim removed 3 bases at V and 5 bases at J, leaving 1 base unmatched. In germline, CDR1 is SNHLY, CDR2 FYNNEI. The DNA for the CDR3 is TGTGCCAGCAGTGAGGACAGGGGGAACGAGCAGTACTTC. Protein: CASSEDRGNEQYF.

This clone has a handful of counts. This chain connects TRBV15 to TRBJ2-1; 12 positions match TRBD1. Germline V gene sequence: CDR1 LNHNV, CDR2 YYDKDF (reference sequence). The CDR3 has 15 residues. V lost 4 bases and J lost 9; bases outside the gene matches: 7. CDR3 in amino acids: CATSTRDRGLSEQFF. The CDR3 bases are TGTGCCACCAGCACGCGGGACAGGGGGCTGAGTGAGCAGTTCTTC.

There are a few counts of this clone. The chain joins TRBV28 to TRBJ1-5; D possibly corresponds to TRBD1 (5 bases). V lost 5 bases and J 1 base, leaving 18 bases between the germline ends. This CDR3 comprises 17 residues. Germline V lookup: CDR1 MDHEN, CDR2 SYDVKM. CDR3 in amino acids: CASSLWAGSGSNQPQHF. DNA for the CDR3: TGTGCCAGCAGTCTGTGGGCAGGGTCGGGGAGCAATCAGCCCCAGCATTTT.

CDR3 region: CASGRVFASDTEAFF. In DNA form, the CDR3 reads TGTGCTAGTGGTCGCGTTTTTGCCAGCGACACTGAAGCTTTCTTT. The V call is TRBV12-5, the J call TRBJ1-1; D gene uncertain. CDR1 and CDR2 (germline): LGHNT, FRNRAP. CDR3 length equals 15 residues. The V and J ends lost 5 bases and 3 bases respectively, with 16 bases between them.

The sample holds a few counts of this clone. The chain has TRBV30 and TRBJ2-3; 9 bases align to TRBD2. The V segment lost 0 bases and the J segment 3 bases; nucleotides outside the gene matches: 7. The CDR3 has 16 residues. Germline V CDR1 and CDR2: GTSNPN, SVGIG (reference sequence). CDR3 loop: CAWSVGLAYNTDTQYF. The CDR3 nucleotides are TGTGCCTGGAGTGTTGGACTAGCGTACAATACAGATACGCAGTATTTT.

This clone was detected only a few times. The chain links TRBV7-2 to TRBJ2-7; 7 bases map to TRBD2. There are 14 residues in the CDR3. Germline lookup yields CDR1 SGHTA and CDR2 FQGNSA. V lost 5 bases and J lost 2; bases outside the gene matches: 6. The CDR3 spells CASSRASGPYEQYF. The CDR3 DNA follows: TGTGCCAGCAGCAGAGCTAGCGGCCCCTACGAGCAGTACTTC.

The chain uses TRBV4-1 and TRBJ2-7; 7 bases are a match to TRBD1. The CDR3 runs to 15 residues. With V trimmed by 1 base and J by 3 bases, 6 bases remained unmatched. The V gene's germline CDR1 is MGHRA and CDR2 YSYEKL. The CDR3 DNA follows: TGCGCCAGCAGCCAAGGACCGGGACAGAGCTACGAGCAGTACTTC. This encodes CASSQGPGQSYEQYF.

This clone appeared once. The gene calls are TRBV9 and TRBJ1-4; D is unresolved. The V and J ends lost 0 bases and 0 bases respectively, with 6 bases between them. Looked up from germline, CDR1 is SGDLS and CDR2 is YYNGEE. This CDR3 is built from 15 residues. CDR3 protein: CASSVDRATNEKLFF. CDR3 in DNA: TGTGCCAGCAGCGTAGATCGGGCAACTAATGAAAAACTGTTTTTT.

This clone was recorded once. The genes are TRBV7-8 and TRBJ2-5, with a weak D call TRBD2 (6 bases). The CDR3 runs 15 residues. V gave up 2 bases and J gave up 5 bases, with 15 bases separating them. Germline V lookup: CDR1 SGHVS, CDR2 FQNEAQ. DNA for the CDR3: TGTGCCAGCAGCTTAAAGGCCCTAGCGAAGGAGACCCAGTACTTC. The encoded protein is CASSLKALAKETQYF.

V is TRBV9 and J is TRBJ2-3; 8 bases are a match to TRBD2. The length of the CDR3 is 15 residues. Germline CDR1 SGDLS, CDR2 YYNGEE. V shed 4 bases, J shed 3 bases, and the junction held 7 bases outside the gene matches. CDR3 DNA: TGTGCCAGCAGCTCGACTAGCGCTCGAACAGATACGCAGTATTTT. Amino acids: CASSSTSARTDTQYF.

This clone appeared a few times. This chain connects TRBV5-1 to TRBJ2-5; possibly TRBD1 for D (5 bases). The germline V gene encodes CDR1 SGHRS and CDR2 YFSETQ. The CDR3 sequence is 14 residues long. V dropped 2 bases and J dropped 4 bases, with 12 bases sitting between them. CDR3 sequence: CASSLVGAGETQYF. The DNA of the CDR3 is TGCGCCAGCAGCTTAGTAGGGGCAGGAGAGACCCAGTACTTC.

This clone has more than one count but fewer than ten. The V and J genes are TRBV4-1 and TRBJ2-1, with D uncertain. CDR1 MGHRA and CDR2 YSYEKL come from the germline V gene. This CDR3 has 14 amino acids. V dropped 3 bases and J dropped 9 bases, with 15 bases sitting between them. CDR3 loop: CASSHLTRTSEQFF. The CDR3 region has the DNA TGCGCCAGCAGCCACCTTACCCGGACCAGTGAGCAGTTCTTC.

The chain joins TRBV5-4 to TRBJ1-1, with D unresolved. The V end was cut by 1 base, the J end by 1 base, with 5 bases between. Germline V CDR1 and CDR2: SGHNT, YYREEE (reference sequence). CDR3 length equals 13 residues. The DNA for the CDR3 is TGTGCCAGCAGCTTGAAGCGGAACACTGAAGCTTTCTTT. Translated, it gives CASSLKRNTEAFF.

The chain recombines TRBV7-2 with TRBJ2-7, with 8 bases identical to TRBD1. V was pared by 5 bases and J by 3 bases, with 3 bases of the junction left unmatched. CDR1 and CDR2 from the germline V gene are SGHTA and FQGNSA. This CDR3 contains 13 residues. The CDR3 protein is CASSVGTGYEQYF. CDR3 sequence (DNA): TGTGCCAGCAGCGTCGGGACAGGCTACGAGCAGTACTTC.

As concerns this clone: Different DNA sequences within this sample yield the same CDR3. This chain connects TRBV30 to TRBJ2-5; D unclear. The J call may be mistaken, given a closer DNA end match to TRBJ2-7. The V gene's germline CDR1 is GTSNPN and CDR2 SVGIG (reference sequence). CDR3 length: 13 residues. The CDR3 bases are TGTGCCTGGAGTGTGGGCCGAGCCTACGAGCAGTACTTC. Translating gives CAWSVGRAYEQYF.

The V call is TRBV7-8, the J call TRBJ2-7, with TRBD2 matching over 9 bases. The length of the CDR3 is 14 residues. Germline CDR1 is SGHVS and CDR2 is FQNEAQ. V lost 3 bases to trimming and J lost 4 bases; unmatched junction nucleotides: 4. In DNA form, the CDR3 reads TGTGCCAGCAGCTTTAGCGGGGGTGTATACGAGCAGTACTTC. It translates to CASSFSGGVYEQYF.

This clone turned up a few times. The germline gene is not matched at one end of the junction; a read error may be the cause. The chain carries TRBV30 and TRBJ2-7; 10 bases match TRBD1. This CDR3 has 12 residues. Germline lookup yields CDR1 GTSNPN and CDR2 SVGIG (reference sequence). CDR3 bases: TGTGCCCGGAGCGGGGACAGGGGAGAGCAGTACTTC. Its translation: CARSGDRGEQYF.

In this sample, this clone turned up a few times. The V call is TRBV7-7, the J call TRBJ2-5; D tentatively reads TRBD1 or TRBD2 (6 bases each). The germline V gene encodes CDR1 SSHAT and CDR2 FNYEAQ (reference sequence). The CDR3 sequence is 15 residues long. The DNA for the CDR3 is TGTGCTAGCGGTCCCACAGGGAGTAATCAAGAGACCCAGTACTTC. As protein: CASGPTGSNQETQYF.

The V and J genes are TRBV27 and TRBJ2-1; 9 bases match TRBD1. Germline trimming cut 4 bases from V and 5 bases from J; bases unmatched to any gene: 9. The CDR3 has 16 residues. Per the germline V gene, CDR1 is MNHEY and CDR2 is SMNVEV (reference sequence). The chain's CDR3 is CASSSPRGQGNNEQFF. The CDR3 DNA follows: TGTGCCAGCAGTTCTCCGAGGGGACAGGGAAACAATGAGCAGTTCTTC.

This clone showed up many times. This CDR3 reads CSVGASLSNTEAFF. In DNA, the CDR3 is TGCAGCGTTGGTGCCAGCTTATCAAACACTGAAGCTTTCTTT. This chain joins TRBV29-1 and TRBJ1-1; D unclear. The V and J ends lost 4 bases and 2 bases respectively, with 14 bases between them. This CDR3 has 14 amino acids. Germline values: CDR1 SQVTM, CDR2 ANQGSEA.

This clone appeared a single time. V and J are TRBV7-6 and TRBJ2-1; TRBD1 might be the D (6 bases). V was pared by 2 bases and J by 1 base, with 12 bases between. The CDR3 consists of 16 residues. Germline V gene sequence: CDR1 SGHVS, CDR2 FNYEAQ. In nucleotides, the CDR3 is TGTGCCAGCAGCTTACGCAGGGGAGAGTCCTACAATGAGCAGTTCTTC. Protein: CASSLRRGESYNEQFF.

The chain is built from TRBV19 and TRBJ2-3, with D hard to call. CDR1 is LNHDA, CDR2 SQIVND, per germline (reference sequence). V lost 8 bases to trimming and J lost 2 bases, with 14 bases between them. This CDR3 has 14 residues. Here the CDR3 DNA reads TGTGCCAGTGGTCGAGAGACCGCCACAGATACGCAGTATTTT. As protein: CASGRETATDTQYF.

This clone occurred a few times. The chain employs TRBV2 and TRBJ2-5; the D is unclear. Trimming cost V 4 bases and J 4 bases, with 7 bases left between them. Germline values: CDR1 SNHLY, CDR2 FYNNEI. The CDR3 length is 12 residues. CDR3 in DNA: TGTGCCAGCAGTGTTACGTCAGAGACCCAGTACTTC. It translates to CASSVTSETQYF.

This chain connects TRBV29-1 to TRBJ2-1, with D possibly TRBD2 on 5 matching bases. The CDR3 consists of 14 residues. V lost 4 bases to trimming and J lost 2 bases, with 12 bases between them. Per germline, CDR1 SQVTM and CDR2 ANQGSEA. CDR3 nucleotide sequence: TGCAGCGTTGTTTTGGGGAGCACCTACAATGAGCAGTTCTTC. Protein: CSVVLGSTYNEQFF.

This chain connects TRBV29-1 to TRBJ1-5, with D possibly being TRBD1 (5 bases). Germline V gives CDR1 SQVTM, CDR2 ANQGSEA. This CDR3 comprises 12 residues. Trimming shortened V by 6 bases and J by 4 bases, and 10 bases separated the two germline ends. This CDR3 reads CSVVDRNQPQHF. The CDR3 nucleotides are TGCAGCGTGGTAGACAGAAATCAGCCCCAGCATTTT.

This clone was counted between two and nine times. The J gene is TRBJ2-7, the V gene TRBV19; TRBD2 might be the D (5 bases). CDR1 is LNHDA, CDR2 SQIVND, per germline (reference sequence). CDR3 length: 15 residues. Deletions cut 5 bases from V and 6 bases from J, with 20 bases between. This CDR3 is CASSPLGAEVREQYF. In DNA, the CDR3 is TGTGCCAGTAGTCCCCTTGGAGCGGAGGTGCGCGAGCAGTACTTC.